The present TCR beta chain was sequenced within a study of CD4 T cells in relation to SARS-CoV-2 and coronaviruses. Study-wide context: PBMCs were cultured with antigen for approximately nine days before TCR beta sequencing. No peptide or an HIV-1 Nef peptide pool served as negative control. Notes on the study in general: SARS-CoV-2-driven expansion was significantly weaker in crossreactive than monoreactive clones.

CD4+ T cells from unexposed donors were obtained before the COVID-19 pandemic (2011-2018). After roughly ten days of culture, CD4+ T cells were isolated. Testing used SARS-CoV-2 S/N and four cold-coronavirus spikes on unexposed-donor CD4+ T cells, cells permitting. Per germline, CDR1 SGHTA and CDR2 FQGNSA. The CDR3 contains 14 residues. The V end was cut by 1 base, the J end by 1 base, with 7 bases between. Details on this clone: The target antigen is unknown. The identical CDR3 is also encoded by other nucleotide sequences in the sample.

Repertoires were generated with immunoSEQ multiplex PCR, while TCRdb's copy carries only in-frame clones and drops some. Of just under 20,000 clones listed, about 86% are singletons. V usage is TRBV7-2 and J usage is TRBJ1-1; no clear D gene. The sequenced sample was CD4+ T cells from PBMCs, cultured in vitro. This clonotype was sampled from a human donor in good health. The CDR3 loop is CASSLGRENTEAFF. CDR3 sequence (DNA): TGTGCCAGCAGCTTAGGACGGGAGAACACTGAAGCTTTCTTT.